The 15 T cell receptor beta chains in this list originate from one sample, sequenced in a study of a mutant IDH1 vaccine in newly diagnosed glioma. The time point here: week 35, safety follow-up. Every vaccination contained 300 ug of the mutant IDH1 20-mer peptide and was paired with topical imiquimod. For these receptors, no antigen is known. Profiled with immunoSEQ multiplex PCR; TCRdb holds only in-frame clones, not every one. The data contain tens of thousands of clones, 84% of them singletons. The sample in question was PBMCs, obtained from a glioma patient whose treatment included an IDH1 peptide vaccine. Source of these receptors: a woman younger than 30 with glioma.

CDR3 in amino acids: CASTSLSRGNTDTQYF. The DNA for the CDR3 is TGTGCCAGTACGAGCCTTTCGCGGGGGAACACAGATACGCAGTATTTT. The chain is built from TRBV19 and TRBJ2-3; 7 bases are a match to TRBD2. The V and J ends lost 7 bases and 2 bases, in that order; junction bases with no gene match: 12. In germline, CDR1 is LNHDA, CDR2 SQIVND (reference sequence). The CDR3 sequence is 16 residues long. The variable domain in full, completed from reference TRBV19 and TRBJ2-3, reads DGGITQSPKYLFRKEGQNVTLSCEQNLNHDAMYWYRQDPGQGLRLIYYSQIVNDFQKGDIAEGYSVSREKKESFPLTVTSAQKNPTAFYLCASTSLSRGNTDTQYFGPGTRLTVL.

The chain combines TRBV6-4 with TRBJ1-1; 7 bases are shared with TRBD1. The CDR3 has 15 amino acids. The V and J ends lost 7 bases and 5 bases, in that order; junction bases with no gene match: 13. Germline CDR1 MRHNA, CDR2 SNTAGT. The CDR3 sequence is CASNLFQGEKTEAFF. The CDR3 nucleotides are TGTGCCAGCAACCTATTCCAGGGGGAGAAAACTGAAGCTTTCTTT.

This clone was seen a single time. V and J are TRBV19 and TRBJ1-4, with TRBD1 identical over 9 bases. J gave up 5 bases and V 5 bases, and 3 bases lay outside the gene matches. From germline, CDR1 is LNHDA and CDR2 SQIVND (reference sequence). The CDR3 is 14 amino acids. CDR3 nucleotide sequence: TGTGCCAGTAGTCCCGGACAGGGGAATGAAAAACTGTTTTTT. Its protein product is CASSPGQGNEKLFF.

The V gene is TRBV6-5, the J gene TRBJ1-1; unclear D gene. The V gene's germline CDR1 is MNHEY and CDR2 SVGAGI. The CDR3 consists of 12 residues. V was clipped by 5 bases and J by 6 bases, with 10 bases between them. The CDR3 coding sequence is TGTGCCAGCAGTCGAAGTGCGGCTGAAGCTTTCTTT. Translation gives CASSRSAAEAFF.

The rearrangement joins TRBV29-1 to TRBJ1-3, with D unresolved. CDR3 length equals 15 residues. Germline V gene sequence: CDR1 SQVTM, CDR2 ANQGSEA. Between the trimmed V and J ends, which lost 2 bases and 4 bases, there was a span of 15 bases. The CDR3 nucleotides read TGCAGCGTTGAACTGGACCCTACTGGAGGAAACACCATATATTTT. Protein: CSVELDPTGGNTIYF.

This chain joins TRBV19 and TRBJ2-1; TRBD2 aligns across 10 bases. The trim removed 4 bases at V and 7 bases at J, leaving 7 bases unmatched. The CDR3 contains 15 residues. CDR1 and CDR2 from the germline V gene are LNHDA and SQIVND (reference sequence). The CDR3 DNA is TGTGCCAGTAGTACCATAGCGGGGGGCTTTAATGAGCAGTTCTTC. Translated: CASSTIAGGFNEQFF.

This chain joins TRBV20-1 and TRBJ2-1; D unresolved. With 3 bases removed from V and 10 bases from J, the gap between germline ends came to 7 bases. This CDR3 contains 10 residues. Germline CDR1 reads DFQATT; CDR2 reads SNEGSKA (reference sequence). This chain's CDR3 is CSASFGEQFF. The CDR3 DNA is TGCAGTGCTAGTTTCGGGGAGCAGTTCTTC.

The gene calls are TRBV9 and TRBJ1-4; D is perhaps TRBD1 (5 bases). CDR1 is SGDLS and CDR2 is YYNGEE in the germline V gene. The CDR3 loop spans 17 amino acids. The ends were cut back, 0 bases at V and 8 bases at J, with 20 bases in the middle. The CDR3 region has the DNA TGTGCCAGCAGCGTAGGATTCCAGGGAACAAAAAGGGAAAAACTGTTTTTT. Translation: CASSVGFQGTKREKLFF.

The count of this clone is one. The rearrangement uses TRBV9 and TRBJ2-1, with D unresolved. There are 13 residues in the CDR3. CDR1 is SGDLS, CDR2 YYNGEE, per germline. Trimming stripped 0 bases from V and 6 bases from J, with 7 bases between. The DNA of the CDR3 is TGTGCCAGCAGCGTAGCAATCGGCAATGAGCAGTTCTTC. Protein product: CASSVAIGNEQFF.

The chain couples TRBV5-6 to TRBJ2-7, with 8 bases lining up with TRBD1. V dropped 3 bases and J dropped 3; count of bases not matched to a gene: 5. Germline lookup yields CDR1 SGHDT and CDR2 YYEEEE. The CDR3 covers 14 residues. CDR3 in DNA: TGTGCCAGCAGCTCCGGGACAGGCCTCTACGAGCAGTACTTC. Its translation is CASSSGTGLYEQYF.

The chain recombines TRBV4-1 with TRBJ2-1, with TRBD1 matching over 8 bases. CDR1 is MGHRA, CDR2 YSYEKL, per germline. There are 13 residues in the CDR3. V lost 4 bases and J lost 10; bases outside the gene matches: 6. The CDR3 reads CASSPDREYEQFF. CDR3 DNA sequence: TGCGCCAGCAGCCCGGACAGGGAATACGAGCAGTTCTTC.

This chain links TRBV19 with TRBJ1-1, with TRBD1 matching 9 bases. The germline gives CDR1 LNHDA, CDR2 SQIVND (reference sequence). This CDR3 is built from 14 residues. The trim removed 5 bases at V and 5 bases at J, leaving 6 bases unmatched. The CDR3 bases are TGTGCCAGTAGTTCCGGGACAGGGAGGACTGAAGCTTTCTTT. Translated, it gives CASSSGTGRTEAFF.

This rearrangement joins TRBV11-3 to TRBJ2-7; D remains ambiguous. The CDR3 sequence is 12 residues long. V lost 1 base, J lost 6 bases, and 7 bases lay in between. The germline CDR1 and CDR2 sequences are SGHNT and YENEEA. The CDR3, as DNA: TGTGCCAGCAGCTTAGGGCCTAGCGAGCAGTACTTC. Protein product: CASSLGPSEQYF.

The chain uses TRBV19 and TRBJ1-1; D gene uncertain. Germline V lookup: CDR1 LNHDA, CDR2 SQIVND (reference sequence). The CDR3 consists of 13 residues. Trimming stripped 1 base from V and 1 base from J, with 4 bases between. The CDR3 here is CASSIGENTEAFF. In nucleotides, the CDR3 is TGTGCCAGTAGTATAGGAGAGAACACTGAAGCTTTCTTT.

The chain carries TRBV4-1 and TRBJ2-5, with 15 bases aligning to TRBD2. Germline-derived CDR1 and CDR2 are MGHRA and YSYEKL. CDR3 size: 20 residues. With V trimmed by 0 bases and J by 4 bases, 12 bases remained unmatched. The CDR3, as DNA: TGCGCCAGCAGCCAAGAATGGCCGGGACTAGCGGGGGGCGGGAGAGAGACCCAGTACTTC. This sequence encodes CASSQEWPGLAGGGRETQYF.